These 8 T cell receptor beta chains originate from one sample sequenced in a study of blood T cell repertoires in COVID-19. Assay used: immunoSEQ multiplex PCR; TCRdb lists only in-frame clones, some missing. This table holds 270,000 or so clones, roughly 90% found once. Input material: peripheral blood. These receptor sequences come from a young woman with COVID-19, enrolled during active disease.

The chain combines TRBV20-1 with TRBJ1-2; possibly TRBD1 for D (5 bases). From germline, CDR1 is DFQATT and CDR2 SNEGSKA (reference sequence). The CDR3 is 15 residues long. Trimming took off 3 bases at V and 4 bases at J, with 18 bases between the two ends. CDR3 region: CSASVSDRGSYGYTF. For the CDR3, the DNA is TGCAGTGCTAGTGTTTCAGACCGGGGGAGCTATGGCTACACCTTC.

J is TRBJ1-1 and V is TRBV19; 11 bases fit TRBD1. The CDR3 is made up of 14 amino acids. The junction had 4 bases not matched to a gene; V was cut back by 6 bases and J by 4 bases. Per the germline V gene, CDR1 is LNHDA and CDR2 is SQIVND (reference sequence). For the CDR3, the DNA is TGTGCCAGTAGGGACAGGGGGCGCGGCACTGAAGCTTTCTTT. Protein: CASRDRGRGTEAFF.

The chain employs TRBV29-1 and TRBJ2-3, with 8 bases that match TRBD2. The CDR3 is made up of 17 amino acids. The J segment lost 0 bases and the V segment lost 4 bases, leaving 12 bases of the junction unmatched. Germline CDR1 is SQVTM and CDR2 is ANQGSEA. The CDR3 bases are TGCAGCGTTGCGCTCTTTTCGGGACTAGGAAGCACAGATACGCAGTATTTT. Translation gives CSVALFSGLGSTDTQYF.

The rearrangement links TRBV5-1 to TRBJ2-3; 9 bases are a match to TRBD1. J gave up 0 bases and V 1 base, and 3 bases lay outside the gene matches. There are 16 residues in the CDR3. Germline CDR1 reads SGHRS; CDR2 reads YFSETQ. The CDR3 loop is CASSLLGTGSTDTQYF. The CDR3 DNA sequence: TGCGCCAGCAGCTTGTTGGGGACAGGGAGCACAGATACGCAGTATTTT.

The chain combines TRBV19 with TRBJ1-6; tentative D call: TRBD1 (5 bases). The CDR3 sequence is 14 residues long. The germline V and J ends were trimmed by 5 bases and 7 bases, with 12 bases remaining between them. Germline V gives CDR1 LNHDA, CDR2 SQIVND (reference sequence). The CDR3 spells CASSRGIWNSPLHF. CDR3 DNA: TGTGCCAGTAGTCGGGGGATATGGAATTCACCCCTCCACTTT.

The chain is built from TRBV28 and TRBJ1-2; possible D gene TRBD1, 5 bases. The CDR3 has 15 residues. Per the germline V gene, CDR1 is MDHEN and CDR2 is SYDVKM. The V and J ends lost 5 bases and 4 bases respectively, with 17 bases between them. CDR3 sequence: CASSLTTQGVYGYTF. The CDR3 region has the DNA TGTGCCAGCAGTCTCACCACTCAGGGCGTCTATGGCTACACCTTC.

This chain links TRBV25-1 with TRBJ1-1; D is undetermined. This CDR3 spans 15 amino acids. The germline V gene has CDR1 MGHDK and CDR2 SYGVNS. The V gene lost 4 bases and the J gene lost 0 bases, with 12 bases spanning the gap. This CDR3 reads CASSGYSIMNTEAFF. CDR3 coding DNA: TGTGCCAGCAGTGGTTACAGTATAATGAACACTGAAGCTTTCTTT.

CDR3 residues: CASSGRGRETDTQYF. The DNA of the CDR3 is TGTGCCAGCAGCGGCAGGGGGCGGGAGACAGATACGCAGTATTTT. J is TRBJ2-3 and V is TRBV5-5; D is perhaps TRBD1 (8 bases). Germline assignment: CDR1 SGHKS and CDR2 YYEKEE (reference sequence). Trimming stripped 4 bases from V and 3 bases from J, with 15 bases between. The CDR3 extends over 15 amino acids.